The subject of this entry is one TCR beta chain. The antigen is undetermined. Germline V gene sequence: CDR1 DFQATT, CDR2 SNEGSKA (reference sequence). The CDR3 totals 12 residues. Trimming removed 4 bases from V and 7 bases from J, with 11 bases in between. The sample is drawn from a study of neurological immune-mediated disorders. Background on the study: The roughly 34 multiple sclerosis patients comprised 31 that were relapsing-remitting and 3 that were secondary progressive. Overall study findings and caveats: It was HTLV-1-associated myelopathy that showed the most TCR clonal expansion, while multiple sclerosis showed the least, falling below healthy controls.

The sample's time point: longitudinal time-point 2. Unsorted libraries were derived from 2 million PBMCs stored at -80 C. TCRdb reprocessed the 5' RACE reads via MiXCR and lists one record per CDR3 protein. Found here are 65,000 to 95,000 distinct CDR3 sequences, 5.8% of them singletons; the top ten hold over 7%. The sequenced sample was PBMCs. The chain combines TRBV20-1 with TRBJ2-1, with D possibly TRBD2 on 5 matching bases. The TCR originated in a woman aged 55-70 years with multiple sclerosis. The CDR3 region has the DNA TGCAGTGCTACGACTACCCAAAATGAGCAGTTCTTC. The encoded protein is CSATTTQNEQFF.